The clone carrying this T cell receptor (beta chain) occurred a few times. What it recognizes is unknown. This specimen belongs to a study of T-cell memory formation after mild COVID-19. Study-level background: The TCR clusters were mostly specific to one donor. General study results and limits: Pre-infection memory carried some responding clones, suggesting that cross-reactive memory joined.

Researchers used 5'RACE with constant-segment primers to make TCR alpha and TCR beta cDNA libraries that carry sample barcodes and UMIs. Each CDR3 protein is one row after TCRdb ran MiXCR on the 5' RACE reads. The sample lists around 320,000 distinct CDR3 sequences, less than 20% seen once, with roughly 20% in the top ten. Germline assignment: CDR1 MNHNS and CDR2 SASEGT. V lost 4 bases, J lost 1 base, and 3 bases stayed unmatched. The CDR3 contains 15 residues. This receptor was taken from a man aged 18 to 30 who had mild COVID-19 (a few samples of this study predate the infection). Cell type and time point are not known. The material sequenced was PBMCs or a T cell subset sorted from them (not recorded which). V and J are TRBV6-1 and TRBJ2-3, with 9 positions matching TRBD2. CDR3: CASSGIAGGTDTQYF. The DNA of the CDR3 is TGTGCCAGCAGTGGGATAGCGGGGGGCACAGATACGCAGTATTTT.